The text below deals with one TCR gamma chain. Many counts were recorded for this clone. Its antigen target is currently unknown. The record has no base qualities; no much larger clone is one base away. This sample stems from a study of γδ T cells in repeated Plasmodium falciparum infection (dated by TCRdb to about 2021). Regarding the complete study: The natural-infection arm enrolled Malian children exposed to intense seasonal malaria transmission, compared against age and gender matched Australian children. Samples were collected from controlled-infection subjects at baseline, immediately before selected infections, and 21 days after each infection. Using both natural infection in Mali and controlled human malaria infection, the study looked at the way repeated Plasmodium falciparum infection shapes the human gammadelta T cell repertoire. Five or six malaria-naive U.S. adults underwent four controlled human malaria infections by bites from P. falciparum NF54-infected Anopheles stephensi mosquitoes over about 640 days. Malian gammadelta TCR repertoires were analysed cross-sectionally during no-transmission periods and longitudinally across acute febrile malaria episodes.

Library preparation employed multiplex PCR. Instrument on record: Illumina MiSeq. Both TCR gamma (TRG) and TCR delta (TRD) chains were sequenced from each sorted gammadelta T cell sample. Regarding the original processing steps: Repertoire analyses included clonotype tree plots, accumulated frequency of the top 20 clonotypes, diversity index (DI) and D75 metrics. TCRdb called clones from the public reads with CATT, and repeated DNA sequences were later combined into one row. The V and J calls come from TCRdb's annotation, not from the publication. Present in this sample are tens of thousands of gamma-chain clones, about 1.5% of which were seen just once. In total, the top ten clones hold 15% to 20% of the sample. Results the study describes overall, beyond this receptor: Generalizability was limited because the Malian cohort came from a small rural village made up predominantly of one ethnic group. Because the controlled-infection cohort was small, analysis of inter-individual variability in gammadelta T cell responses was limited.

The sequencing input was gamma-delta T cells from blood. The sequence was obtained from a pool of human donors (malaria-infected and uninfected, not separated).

This receptor has the CDR3 CATWDVNYKGKLF. Here is the DNA: TGTGCCACCTGGGACGTCAATTATAAGGGGAAACTCTTT. This sequence uses TRGV4 and TRGJ1 or TRGJ2. The junction shows trimming of 4 bases on V and 12 bases on J, and the gene matches do not reach 15 bases of it. CDR1 and CDR2, looked up from the germline V gene, are EGSTGY and YDSYTSSV. From cysteine to phenylalanine, the CDR3 is 13 amino acids long. The read is trimmed to its CDR3 DNA, 39 bases read in frame from base 1.